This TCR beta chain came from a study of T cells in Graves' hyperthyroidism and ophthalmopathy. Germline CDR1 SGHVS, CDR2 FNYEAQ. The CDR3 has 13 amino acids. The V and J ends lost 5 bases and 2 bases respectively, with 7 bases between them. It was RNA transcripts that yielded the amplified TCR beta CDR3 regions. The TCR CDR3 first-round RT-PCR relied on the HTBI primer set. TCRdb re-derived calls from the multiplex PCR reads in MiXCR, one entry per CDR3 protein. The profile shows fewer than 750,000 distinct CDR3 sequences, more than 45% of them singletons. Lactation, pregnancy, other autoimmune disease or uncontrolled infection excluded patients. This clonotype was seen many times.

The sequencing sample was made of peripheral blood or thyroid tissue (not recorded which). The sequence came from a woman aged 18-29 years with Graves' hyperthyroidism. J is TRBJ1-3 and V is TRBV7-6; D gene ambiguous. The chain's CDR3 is CASSLGPGNTIYF. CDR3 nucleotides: TGTGCCAGCAGCCTCGGACCTGGAAACACCATATATTTT.